This T cell receptor beta chain was identified during a study of regulatory T cells in long-lasting Graves disease. The CDR3 runs to 15 residues. Germline V gives CDR1 MNHNS, CDR2 SASEGT. Trimming shortened V by 7 bases and J by 5 bases, and 15 bases separated the two germline ends. Building of the TCR beta libraries involved iRepertoire HTBI primers and Arm-PCR of CDR3 regions. One entry per CDR3 protein results from TCRdb running MiXCR on the multiplex PCR reads. The repertoire holds fewer than 450,000 distinct CDR3 sequences, roughly 20% seen once, with 20% in the top ten. Time point defined: persistent/refractory GD, antithyroid drugs over 5 years with positive TRAb. PBMC RNA was the source of the TCR library.

The sequenced sample was peripheral blood mononuclear cells (PBMCs), obtained when the disease was refractory, from a patient treated with antithyroid drugs. V and J are TRBV6-1 and TRBJ1-6; no clear D gene. This receptor was obtained from a female donor with Graves disease. The CDR3 protein is CASILDGSDNSPLHF. In nucleotides, the CDR3 is TGTGCCAGCATTCTGGACGGGTCCGATAATTCACCCCTCCACTTT.